One and the same sample provided the 31 T cell receptor beta chains below, sequenced in a study of shared clonotypes between healthy human individuals. The protocol was immunoSEQ multiplex PCR, while the TCRdb copy is restricted to in-frame clones and leaves out a portion. The table includes approximately 2,000,000 clones, around 93% detected once. In the naive CD8 group, cells lacked CD45RO and were positively selected for CCR7, so terminally differentiated effector memory CD45RA+ cells were left out. Material: naive CD8+ T cells from PBMCs. These receptor sequences come from a man younger than 30 in good health. Some clones in this sample may be carry-over from other donors' samples.

This clone was seen a single time. V usage is TRBV28 and J usage is TRBJ1-5, with D uncertain. This CDR3 contains 15 residues. Germline loops: CDR1 MDHEN, CDR2 SYDVKM. Trimming removed 3 bases at V and 0 bases at J, with 9 bases between. The CDR3 DNA reads as TGTGCCAGCAGTTTGACATTATATAGCAATCAGCCCCAGCATTTT. Amino acids: CASSLTLYSNQPQHF.

The chain links TRBV5-8 to TRBJ1-4; D gene uncertain. The germline CDR1 and CDR2 sequences are SGHTS and YDEGEE. The CDR3 has 14 amino acids. Trimming stripped 3 bases from V and 3 bases from J, with 9 bases between. CDR3 sequence: CASSSGVPNEKLFF. DNA of the CDR3: TGTGCCAGCAGCTCGGGAGTACCTAATGAAAAACTGTTTTTT.

Here the CDR3 reads CASSQVKGGVGPQETQYF. CDR3 bases: TGCGCCAGCAGCCAAGTTAAGGGGGGGGTTGGACCGCAAGAGACCCAGTACTTC. The chain carries TRBV4-1 and TRBJ2-5; D might be TRBD2 (7 bases). The ends were cut back, 1 base at V and 2 bases at J, with 20 bases in the middle. The germline V gene has CDR1 MGHRA and CDR2 YSYEKL. This CDR3 region has 18 residues.

The chain uses TRBV5-4 and TRBJ2-7; the D gene is possibly TRBD2 (5 bases). Germline V CDR1 and CDR2: SGHNT, YYREEE (reference sequence). This CDR3 has 12 amino acids. Deletions cut 2 bases from V and 7 bases from J, with 10 bases between. CDR3 nucleotides: TGTGCCAGCAGCTTTGGACCGGGAGAGCAGTACTTC. It is translated as CASSFGPGEQYF.

The J gene is TRBJ1-2, the V gene TRBV7-3; no definite D call. V lost 3 bases, J lost 0 bases, and 11 bases lay in between. Looked up from germline, CDR1 is SGHTA and CDR2 is FQGTGA. The CDR3 runs to 15 residues. The chain's CDR3 is CASSFRANPNYGYTF. The CDR3 DNA reads TGTGCCAGCAGCTTCCGCGCAAACCCTAACTATGGCTACACCTTC.

J is TRBJ1-4 and V is TRBV21-1. TRBV21-1 is a documented pseudogene. The CDR3 totals 19 residues. CDR3 sequence (DNA): TGTGCCAGCAGCAAAGCGATTGAGGCTTTGCGGGGGATGAATGAAAAACTGTTTTTT. Residues: CASSKAIEALRGMNEKLFF.

J is TRBJ2-7 and V is TRBV7-9; 16 bases align to TRBD2. V gave up 5 bases and J gave up 4 bases; unmatched junction bases: 8. There are 17 residues in the CDR3. The germline V gene has CDR1 SEHNR and CDR2 FQNEAQ (reference sequence). The CDR3 loop is CASSPGLAGGPEYEQYF. The CDR3 DNA is TGTGCCAGCAGCCCGGGACTAGCGGGAGGGCCGGAGTACGAGCAGTACTTC.

The rearrangement uses TRBV7-8 and TRBJ2-1; a weak D match, TRBD2 (7 bases). Germline values: CDR1 SGHVS, CDR2 FQNEAQ. The length of the CDR3 is 14 residues. Trimming took off 5 bases at V and 7 bases at J, with 15 bases between the two ends. The DNA for the CDR3 is TGTGCCAGCAGCCATCCGGGGAGGGGGAATGAGCAGTTCTTC. This codes for CASSHPGRGNEQFF.

Here the CDR3 DNA reads TGTGCCAGCAGTTTAGTTGGAGGGTTGAAGGGCTACGAGCAGTACTTC. This codes for CASSLVGGLKGYEQYF. The V gene is TRBV28, the J gene TRBJ2-7, with a tentative D call TRBD2 (6 bases). The V end was cut by 2 bases, the J end by 3 bases, with 17 bases between. Germline V gene sequence: CDR1 MDHEN, CDR2 SYDVKM. CDR3 size: 16 residues. The full variable domain, rest sourced from reference TRBV28 and TRBJ2-7, is DVKVTQSSRYLVKRTGEKVFLECVQDMDHENMFWYRQDPGLGLRLIYFSYDVKMKEKGDIPEGYSVSREKKERFSLILESASTNQTSMYLCASSLVGGLKGYEQYFGPGTRLTVT.

This clone was seen a single time. This rearrangement joins TRBV6-6 to TRBJ2-1; no clear D gene. Germline loops: CDR1 MNHNY, CDR2 SVGAGI (reference sequence). The CDR3 is 14 amino acids. Trimming removed 2 bases from V and 8 bases from J, with 13 bases in between. The CDR3 is CASSYDLDGYEQFF. For the CDR3, the DNA is TGTGCCAGCAGTTACGACCTCGACGGGTATGAGCAGTTCTTC.

This clone is a singleton in its sample. This chain uses TRBV28 with TRBJ2-3; no reliable D call. Looked up from germline, CDR1 is MDHEN and CDR2 is SYDVKM. The CDR3 contains 15 residues. Trimming shortened V by 5 bases and J by 4 bases, and 16 bases separated the two germline ends. The DNA for the CDR3 is TGTGCCAGCAGTCTCCGGACCCCGCAGTCAGATACGCAGTATTTT. This gives the protein CASSLRTPQSDTQYF.

The V gene is TRBV18, the J gene TRBJ1-2; D not resolved. This CDR3 has 14 amino acids. The V and J ends lost 1 base and 6 bases respectively, with 12 bases between them. CDR1 is KGHSH and CDR2 is LQKENI in the germline V gene. CDR3 sequence: CASSPLRESDGYTF. CDR3 sequence (DNA): TGTGCCAGCTCACCACTCCGGGAGTCGGATGGCTACACCTTC.

The gene calls are TRBV28 and TRBJ1-2; 10 nucleotides match TRBD1. The CDR3 contains 16 residues. J was trimmed by 6 bases and V by 4 bases; bases with no gene match: 11. Germline V gene data show CDR1 as MDHEN and CDR2 as SYDVKM. The CDR3 DNA follows: TGTGCCAGCAGTTCGCCTTGGACAGGGGGAGGCGATGGCTACACCTTC. Protein: CASSSPWTGGGDGYTF.

The V gene is TRBV28, the J gene TRBJ1-4, with D possibly being TRBD1 (5 bases). The CDR3 is 12 amino acids. Trimming removed 10 bases from V and 2 bases from J, with 8 bases in between. CDR1 and CDR2 from the germline V gene are MDHEN and SYDVKM. Here the CDR3 reads CATQGTNEKLFF. DNA for the CDR3: TGTGCCACTCAGGGCACTAATGAAAAACTGTTTTTT. Full variable domain (remainder filled in from reference TRBV28 and TRBJ1-4): DVKVTQSSRYLVKRTGEKVFLECVQDMDHENMFWYRQDPGLGLRLIYFSYDVKMKEKGDIPEGYSVSREKKERFSLILESASTNQTSMYLCATQGTNEKLFFGSGTQLSVL.

The CDR3 here is CSVRGPRDGYTF. CDR3 nucleotides: TGCAGCGTTCGTGGACCGAGGGATGGCTACACCTTC. The V call is TRBV29-1, the J call TRBJ1-2; D is ambiguous. There are 12 residues in the CDR3. CDR1 is SQVTM, CDR2 ANQGSEA, per germline. With 5 bases removed from V and 6 bases from J, the gap between germline ends came to 13 bases.

The V and J genes are TRBV7-8 and TRBJ1-1; D is perhaps TRBD1 (6 bases). Trimming took 5 bases from V and 6 from J, leaving 13 bases between them. The CDR3 is made up of 13 amino acids. Germline-derived CDR1 and CDR2 are SGHVS and FQNEAQ. The CDR3 nucleotides are TGTGCCAGCAGCCAGTACAGGGAGGCTGAAGCTTTCTTT. Its translation: CASSQYREAEAFF.

This clone was observed once. Other DNA sequences in the sample encode the same CDR3. J is TRBJ2-7 and V is TRBV27; D not certain. Germline values: CDR1 MNHEY, CDR2 SMNVEV (reference sequence). The CDR3 contains 12 residues. V lost 2 bases, J lost 6 bases, and 8 bases lay in between. DNA for the CDR3: TGTGCCAGCAGTTTACTGCTTGGCGAGCAGTACTTC. It translates to CASSLLLGEQYF.

This clone was counted a single time. The rearrangement joins TRBV4-2 to TRBJ2-7; TRBD2 matches at 12 bases. V trimming: 1 base; J trimming: 0 bases; junction bases outside the gene matches: 4. The germline V gene encodes CDR1 LGHNA and CDR2 YNFKEQ. This CDR3 region has 17 residues. The CDR3 loop reads CASSQARLAGVSYEQYF. The CDR3 DNA is TGTGCCAGCAGCCAAGCCCGACTAGCGGGAGTCTCCTACGAGCAGTACTTC.

The chain carries TRBV7-9 and TRBJ1-2, with D tentatively TRBD1 (5 bases). Germline V gives CDR1 SEHNR, CDR2 FQNEAQ (reference sequence). The CDR3 is 12 residues long. Deletions cut 5 bases from V and 3 bases from J, with 7 bases between. In nucleotides, the CDR3 is TGTGCCAGCAGCCAAGGGGACTATGGCTACACCTTC. This codes for CASSQGDYGYTF.

The chain uses TRBV28 and TRBJ2-7, with 7 nucleotides matching TRBD1. J was trimmed by 0 bases and V by 10 bases; bases with no gene match: 18. Germline CDR1 MDHEN, CDR2 SYDVKM. CDR3 length equals 17 residues. CDR3 in amino acids: CATIPAPSWDSSYEQYF. Here the CDR3 DNA reads TGTGCCACGATCCCAGCCCCTAGCTGGGACAGCTCCTACGAGCAGTACTTC.

This clone was counted a single time. The CDR3 spells CASSWGQGVYGYTF. CDR3 nucleotide sequence: TGTGCCAGCAGCTGGGGACAGGGCGTCTATGGCTACACCTTC. The genes are TRBV5-4 and TRBJ1-2; 9 bases are shared with TRBD1. Losses at the gene ends were 3 bases for V and 4 bases for J; bases not matched to a gene: 4. CDR1 SGHNT and CDR2 YYREEE come from the germline V gene (reference sequence). The CDR3 is made up of 14 amino acids.

The J gene is TRBJ2-1, the V gene TRBV5-1; 7 bases fit TRBD1. CDR1 SGHRS and CDR2 YFSETQ come from the germline V gene. Unmatched junction bases numbered 12, after V lost 2 bases and J lost 1 base. The CDR3 has 18 amino acids. In DNA, the CDR3 is TGCGCCAGCAGCTTAACGCGGACAGGTTTTTCATCCTACAATGAGCAGTTCTTC. Encoded protein: CASSLTRTGFSSYNEQFF.

This clone was recorded only once. The chain has TRBV27 and TRBJ2-3, with 12 bases aligning to TRBD1. Germline loops: CDR1 MNHEY, CDR2 SMNVEV (reference sequence). Losses at the gene ends were 5 bases for V and 4 bases for J; bases not matched to a gene: 10. The length of the CDR3 is 17 residues. CDR3 sequence: CASSPQPGQGAADTQYF. As DNA, the CDR3 is TGTGCCAGCAGTCCCCAACCGGGACAGGGGGCCGCAGATACGCAGTATTTT.

This chain links TRBV7-9 with TRBJ1-2, with D possibly TRBD1 on 5 matching bases. Germline V CDR1 and CDR2: SEHNR, FQNEAQ (reference sequence). The CDR3 totals 14 residues. The V gene lost 3 bases and the J gene lost 0 bases, with 8 bases spanning the gap. In DNA, the CDR3 is TGTGCCAGCAGCTTTGGGGCACCTAACTATGGCTACACCTTC. Encoded protein: CASSFGAPNYGYTF.

The gene calls are TRBV11-2 and TRBJ2-1, with 12 nucleotides matching TRBD2. V shed 2 bases and J 1 base; nucleotides not matched to a gene: 9. The germline CDR1 and CDR2 sequences are SGHAT and FQNNGV. This CDR3 is 19 amino acids long. The CDR3 sequence is CASSLNWLAGGDSYNEQFF. The CDR3 DNA reads as TGTGCCAGCAGCTTAAACTGGCTAGCGGGAGGGGATTCCTACAATGAGCAGTTCTTC. Based on the CDR3 plus reference TRBV11-2 and TRBJ2-1, the full variable domain is EAGVAQSPRYKIIEKRQSVAFWCNPISGHATLYWYQQILGQGPKLLIQFQNNGVVDDSQLPKDRFSAERLKGVDSTLKIQPAKLEDSAVYLCASSLNWLAGGDSYNEQFFGPGTRLTVL.

This clone appeared once. The chain links TRBV5-1 to TRBJ2-5; the D call may be TRBD1 or TRBD2 (5 bases each). Germline CDR1 is SGHRS and CDR2 is YFSETQ. V lost 0 bases and J lost 4, with 19 bases in between. The CDR3 length is 17 residues. CDR3 in amino acids: CASSLAGARTRGETQYF. The CDR3 DNA is TGCGCCAGCAGCTTGGCCGGGGCCCGAACTAGGGGAGAGACCCAGTACTTC.

The chain links TRBV27 to TRBJ2-7; TRBD1 is a possible D gene (6 bases). With 2 bases removed from V and 3 bases from J, the gap between germline ends came to 11 bases. The CDR3 loop spans 14 amino acids. Germline assignment: CDR1 MNHEY and CDR2 SMNVEV (reference sequence). The CDR3, as DNA: TGTGCCAGCAGTTTACGGCAGGGGATCTACGAGCAGTACTTC. Translated: CASSLRQGIYEQYF.

This clone was seen more than once but under ten times. This chain links TRBV27 with TRBJ2-1, with TRBD2 identical over 11 bases. J gave up 2 bases and V 6 bases, and 9 bases lay outside the gene matches. CDR1 is MNHEY and CDR2 is SMNVEV in the germline V gene (reference sequence). This CDR3 is built from 17 residues. The CDR3 DNA sequence: TGTGCCAGCAGCCTCCAAAGACTAGCGGGACCCTACAATGAGCAGTTCTTC. Translating it yields CASSLQRLAGPYNEQFF.

The chain links TRBV5-6 to TRBJ1-5; 7 bases map to TRBD1. Germline lookup yields CDR1 SGHDT and CDR2 YYEEEE. The CDR3 contains 12 residues. Trimming took 0 bases from V and 9 from J; bases not matched to a gene: 0. CDR3 in DNA: TGTGCCAGCAGCTTGGCAGGGGGGCCCCAGCATTTT. Translation gives CASSLAGGPQHF.

This sequence joins TRBV15 and TRBJ1-1; no reliable D call. V was shortened by 1 base and J by 2 bases, with 8 bases between the two germline ends. This CDR3 is built from 14 residues. The V gene's germline CDR1 is LNHNV and CDR2 YYDKDF (reference sequence). CDR3 in DNA: TGTGCCACCAGCAGAGGCCGGACTAACACTGAAGCTTTCTTT. This codes for CATSRGRTNTEAFF.

The chain employs TRBV27 and TRBJ2-7; D perhaps matches TRBD1 (5 bases). In germline, CDR1 is MNHEY, CDR2 SMNVEV (reference sequence). Trimming shortened V by 6 bases and J by 1 base, and 13 bases separated the two germline ends. CDR3 length: 14 residues. The CDR3 region is CASRLATGSYEQYF. The DNA of the CDR3 is TGTGCCAGCAGACTCGCAACAGGTTCCTACGAGCAGTACTTC.